The 27 T cell receptor beta chains below were found in one sample sequenced in a study of blood T cell repertoires in COVID-19. Assay: immunoSEQ multiplex PCR; the TCRdb copy retains only in-frame clones and omits some. This sample yields approximately 470,000 clones, of which around 87% are seen a single time; under 0.75% belongs to the top ten. Input material: PBMCs or T cells enriched from blood (not recorded which). The receptors originated from a woman younger than 30 who had recovered from COVID-19.

The chain has TRBV5-4 and TRBJ2-2, with D possibly being TRBD1 (6 bases). The CDR3 has 13 amino acids. Germline V gene lookup returns CDR1 SGHNT and CDR2 YYREEE (reference sequence). Trimming removed 4 bases at V and 5 bases at J, with 9 bases between. In DNA, the CDR3 is TGTGCCAGCAGCAAGGACAGAACCGGGGAGCTGTTTTTT. Translating gives CASSKDRTGELFF.

The CDR3 sequence is CASSLGTGANYGYTF. In DNA form, the CDR3 reads TGTGCCAGCAGCTTAGGGACAGGAGCTAACTATGGCTACACCTTC. This rearrangement joins TRBV7-8 to TRBJ1-2; 7 bases are a match to TRBD1. The CDR3 totals 15 residues. Germline-derived CDR1 and CDR2 are SGHVS and FQNEAQ. Germline trimming cut 1 base from V and 0 bases from J; bases unmatched to any gene: 2. Full variable domain (outside the CDR3, taken from reference TRBV7-8 and TRBJ1-2): GAGVSQSPRYKVAKRGQDVALRCDPISGHVSLFWYQQALGQGPEFLTYFQNEAQLDKSGLPSDRFFAERPEGSVSTLKIQRTQQEDSAVYLCASSLGTGANYGYTFGSGTRLTVV.

About this clone itself: Other DNA sequences of this sample code for an identical CDR3. This sequence joins TRBV2 and TRBJ2-5; no definite D call. The ends were cut back, 1 base at V and 2 bases at J, with 5 bases in the middle. This CDR3 spans 13 amino acids. Per the germline V gene, CDR1 is SNHLY and CDR2 is FYNNEI. CDR3 in amino acids: CASSEGQQETQYF. CDR3 coding DNA: TGTGCCAGCAGTGAAGGGCAGCAAGAGACCCAGTACTTC.

J is TRBJ2-3 and V is TRBV29-1; TRBD2 agrees at 7 bases. The CDR3 spans 14 residues. J gave up 3 bases and V 2 bases, and 5 bases lay outside the gene matches. Germline values: CDR1 SQVTM, CDR2 ANQGSEA. CDR3 loop: CSVESGLGTDTQYF. CDR3 bases: TGCAGCGTTGAAAGTGGACTAGGGACAGATACGCAGTATTTT.

This clone was detected a few times. The chain couples TRBV6-5 to TRBJ2-7; 9 bases are a match to TRBD1. The trim removed 4 bases at V and 5 bases at J, leaving 9 bases unmatched. This CDR3 region has 15 residues. Germline values: CDR1 MNHEY, CDR2 SVGAGI. The DNA of the CDR3 is TGTGCCAGCAGTTCGTGGGGACAGGGCTCAAACGAGCAGTACTTC. It translates to CASSSWGQGSNEQYF.

V usage is TRBV5-1 and J usage is TRBJ2-7; 9 nucleotides align to TRBD1. V shed 4 bases, J shed 3 bases, and the junction held 5 bases outside the gene matches. Germline V gene lookup returns CDR1 SGHRS and CDR2 YFSETQ. CDR3 length: 14 residues. In DNA, the CDR3 is TGCGCCAGCAGCGACGGGACAGGGAACTACGAGCAGTACTTC. Protein: CASSDGTGNYEQYF.

This chain joins TRBV19 and TRBJ2-5, with TRBD1 identical over 10 bases. CDR1 is LNHDA, CDR2 SQIVND, per germline (reference sequence). The ends lost 8 bases at V and 5 bases at J; junction bases unmatched: 2. CDR3 length equals 12 residues. The CDR3 region is CASGTGVETQYF. Here the CDR3 DNA reads TGTGCCAGTGGGACAGGGGTGGAGACCCAGTACTTC.

The chain recombines TRBV2 with TRBJ2-3; 8 bases match TRBD2. Germline trimming cut 7 bases from V and 2 bases from J; bases unmatched to any gene: 8. This CDR3 contains 15 residues. CDR1 and CDR2 (germline): SNHLY, FYNNEI. The CDR3 DNA reads TGTGCCAGCAACCTACGGCGGGGGGTCACAGATACGCAGTATTTT. This translates into CASNLRRGVTDTQYF.

J is TRBJ2-7 and V is TRBV7-9, with 7 bases that match TRBD2. The V gene end was trimmed by 5 bases and the J gene end by 3 bases; junction bases not matched to a gene: 4. The CDR3 is 13 amino acids. Germline assignment: CDR1 SEHNR and CDR2 FQNEAQ (reference sequence). Written as DNA, the CDR3 is TGTGCCAGCAGCCTAGGGGACTACTACGAGCAGTACTTC. It yields the protein CASSLGDYYEQYF.

The rearrangement joins TRBV18 to TRBJ1-1, with TRBD1 as a possible D gene (6 bases). In germline, CDR1 is KGHSH, CDR2 LQKENI. Trimming shortened V by 6 bases and J by 9 bases, and 23 bases separated the two germline ends. The CDR3 covers 15 residues. This chain's CDR3 is CASSPPGRGESQAFF. The DNA for the CDR3 is TGTGCCAGCTCCCCCCCCGGCAGGGGAGAATCGCAAGCTTTCTTT.

The rearrangement uses TRBV9 and TRBJ2-2, with D possibly matching TRBD1 (6 bases). The CDR3 runs to 15 residues. Trimming stripped 4 bases from V and 2 bases from J, with 12 bases between. CDR1 is SGDLS, CDR2 YYNGEE, per germline. The CDR3 bases are TGTGCCAGCAGCCCCGGGACATCTAACACCGGGGAGCTGTTTTTT. It codes for CASSPGTSNTGELFF.

The CDR3 coding sequence is TGTGCCAGCAGCCAAGATAGGCCGGGAGATACGCAGTATTTT. Translated, it gives CASSQDRPGDTQYF. The chain has TRBV3-1 (or the pseudogene TRBV3-2) and TRBJ2-3; D not resolved. The germline V gene has CDR1 LGHDT and CDR2 YNNKEL (reference sequence). The V end was cut by 0 bases, the J end by 5 bases, with 9 bases between. The CDR3 is 14 residues long.

This sequence joins TRBV10-3 and TRBJ2-1; TRBD1 aligns across 10 bases. The trim removed 3 bases at V and 15 bases at J, leaving 11 bases unmatched. The germline V gene encodes CDR1 ENHRY and CDR2 SYGVKD. The CDR3 is 14 residues long. CDR3 in amino acids: CAISDGDRGGAGFF. DNA for the CDR3: TGTGCCATCAGTGACGGGGACAGGGGTGGGGCAGGGTTCTTC.

The CDR3 coding sequence is TGTGCCAGCAGCTTAGTTCGCCTAGCGGGGGACAATGAGCAGTTCTTC. This gives the protein CASSLVRLAGDNEQFF. The genes are TRBV11-2 and TRBJ2-1; 10 positions match TRBD2. The V gene's germline CDR1 is SGHAT and CDR2 FQNNGV. The V gene end was trimmed by 1 base and the J gene end by 5 bases; junction bases not matched to a gene: 5. The CDR3 covers 16 residues.

The chain uses TRBV6-5 and TRBJ1-3; 7 bases map to TRBD1. The CDR3 loop spans 16 amino acids. Germline V gene sequence: CDR1 MNHEY, CDR2 SVGAGI. The V segment lost 1 base and the J segment 3 bases; nucleotides outside the gene matches: 6. CDR3 DNA sequence: TGTGCCAGCAGTTACTTCCAGGGGGGCGGTGGAAACACCATATATTTT. This sequence encodes CASSYFQGGGGNTIYF.

The chain recombines TRBV27 with TRBJ1-5; weak D call: TRBD1 (5 bases). This CDR3 comprises 12 residues. V shed 5 bases and J shed 11 bases, with 13 bases lying between them. CDR1 MNHEY and CDR2 SMNVEV come from the germline V gene (reference sequence). The CDR3 DNA sequence: TGTGCCAGCAGTAAGGGGCGCGGAACCCAGCATTTT. It encodes CASSKGRGTQHF.

V and J are TRBV19 and TRBJ2-3, with D perhaps matching TRBD1 (6 bases). The CDR3 runs 13 residues. The V and J ends lost 4 bases and 2 bases respectively, with 7 bases between them. Germline V gene sequence: CDR1 LNHDA, CDR2 SQIVND (reference sequence). The CDR3 DNA reads as TGTGCCAGTAGTAGGGGGCACACAGATACGCAGTATTTT. It specifies CASSRGHTDTQYF.

J is TRBJ1-1 and V is TRBV29-1; TRBD1 matches at 7 bases. The germline gives CDR1 SQVTM, CDR2 ANQGSEA. This CDR3 comprises 12 residues. J was trimmed by 1 base and V by 7 bases; bases with no gene match: 3. The DNA of the CDR3 is TGCAGCGCTTCAGGGGGGAACACTGAAGCTTTCTTT. It codes for CSASGGNTEAFF. The full variable domain, in which reference TRBV29-1 and TRBJ1-1 provide the parts outside the CDR3, is SAVISQKPSRDICQRGTSLTIQCQVDSQVTMMFWYRQQPGQSLTLIATANQGSEATYESGFVIDKFPISRPNLTFSTLTVSNMSPEDSSIYLCSASGGNTEAFFGQGTRLTVV.

The CDR3 DNA reads as TGCGCCAGCAGCCCGGGACTAGCCACAGATACGCAGTATTTT. Translation: CASSPGLATDTQYF. The chain employs TRBV4-1 and TRBJ2-3; 9 nucleotides align to TRBD2. The J segment lost 2 bases and the V segment lost 4 bases, leaving 1 base of the junction unmatched. The CDR3 sequence is 14 residues long. CDR1 is MGHRA and CDR2 is YSYEKL in the germline V gene.

The genes are TRBV30 and TRBJ1-1, with TRBD1 matching over 10 bases. After removal of 3 bases from V and 9 bases from J, the junction contained 4 bases not matched to a gene. Germline V gene sequence: CDR1 GTSNPN, CDR2 SVGIG (reference sequence). This CDR3 comprises 12 residues. As DNA, the CDR3 is TGTGCCTGGAGGGGACAGGGGAGTAAAGCTTTCTTT. Protein: CAWRGQGSKAFF.

The chain carries TRBV5-1 and TRBJ1-2; TRBD1 agrees at 7 bases. Germline V lookup: CDR1 SGHRS, CDR2 YFSETQ. The CDR3 has 15 residues. Unmatched junction bases numbered 9, after V lost 3 bases and J lost 4 bases. The CDR3 region has the DNA TGCGCCAGCAGCTCTGCTCTGGGGGACAGCTATGGCTACACCTTC. It is translated as CASSSALGDSYGYTF. The complete variable domain, with remaining parts taken from reference TRBV5-1 and TRBJ1-2, reads KAGVTQTPRYLIKTRGQQVTLSCSPISGHRSVSWYQQTPGQGLQFLFEYFSETQRNKGNFPGRFSGRQFSNSRSEMNVSTLELGDSALYLCASSSALGDSYGYTFGSGTRLTVV.

The chain has TRBV5-1 and TRBJ1-2, with no clear D. Germline lookup yields CDR1 SGHRS and CDR2 YFSETQ. The CDR3 is made up of 14 amino acids. V was pared by 4 bases and J by 6 bases, with 16 bases between. The CDR3 nucleotides read TGCGCCAGCAGCCCTGAGGGAAGCCGGGATGGCTACACCTTC. Translating it yields CASSPEGSRDGYTF. The variable domain in full, completed from reference TRBV5-1 and TRBJ1-2, reads KAGVTQTPRYLIKTRGQQVTLSCSPISGHRSVSWYQQTPGQGLQFLFEYFSETQRNKGNFPGRFSGRQFSNSRSEMNVSTLELGDSALYLCASSPEGSRDGYTFGSGTRLTVV.

V gene TRBV3-1 (or the pseudogene TRBV3-2) combines with J gene TRBJ1-2; D call uncertain. Trimming pared 4 bases from V and 4 bases from J, leaving 16 bases between. The CDR3 covers 15 residues. Germline loops: CDR1 LGHDT, CDR2 YNNKEL (reference sequence). This chain's CDR3 is CASSPRGRVFYGYTF. CDR3 coding DNA: TGTGCCAGCAGCCCACGGGGTAGGGTCTTCTATGGCTACACCTTC.

V usage is TRBV14 and J usage is TRBJ1-6; no firm D call. The V gene lost 0 bases and the J gene lost 11 bases, with 11 bases spanning the gap. The CDR3 runs 14 residues. Germline V gene sequence: CDR1 SGHDN, CDR2 FVKESK. The CDR3 here is CASSQDNFLAPLHF. In DNA form, the CDR3 reads TGTGCCAGCAGCCAAGATAACTTCCTGGCACCCCTCCACTTT.

The V call is TRBV5-5, the J call TRBJ2-7, with D tentatively TRBD1 (5 bases). CDR1 is SGHKS, CDR2 YYEKEE, per germline (reference sequence). V was trimmed by 5 bases and J by 3 bases, leaving 6 bases between them. CDR3 length equals 11 residues. For the CDR3, the DNA is TGTGCCAGCAGAAGGGGCTACGAGCAGTACTTC. Translation: CASRRGYEQYF.

V is TRBV3-1 (or the pseudogene TRBV3-2) and J is TRBJ1-1; tentatively, D is TRBD1 (5 bases). The CDR3 loop spans 14 amino acids. Looked up from germline, CDR1 is LGHDT and CDR2 is YNNKEL (reference sequence). The V gene lost 5 bases and the J gene lost 1 base, with 11 bases spanning the gap. CDR3 DNA sequence: TGTGCCAGCAGCTTACTGGGGGGGAACACTGAAGCTTTCTTT. The encoded protein is CASSLLGGNTEAFF.

The gene calls are TRBV7-2 and TRBJ2-5, with TRBD2 identical over 8 bases. With V trimmed by 5 bases and J by 3 bases, 5 bases remained unmatched. Germline lookup yields CDR1 SGHTA and CDR2 FQGNSA. The CDR3 length is 14 residues. In DNA form, the CDR3 reads TGTGCCAGCAGCACGGGGCGGGGGGAAGAGACCCAGTACTTC. Its protein product is CASSTGRGEETQYF.